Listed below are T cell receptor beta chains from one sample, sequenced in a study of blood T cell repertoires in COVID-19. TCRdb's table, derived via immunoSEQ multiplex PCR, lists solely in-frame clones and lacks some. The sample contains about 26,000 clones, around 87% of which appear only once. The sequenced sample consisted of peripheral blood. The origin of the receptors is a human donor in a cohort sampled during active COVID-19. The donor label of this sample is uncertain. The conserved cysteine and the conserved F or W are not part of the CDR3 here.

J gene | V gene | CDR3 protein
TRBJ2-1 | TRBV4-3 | ASSRGQGRYEQF
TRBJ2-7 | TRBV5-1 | ASSYGLGAVYEQY
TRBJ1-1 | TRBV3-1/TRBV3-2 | ASSEVGDTEAF
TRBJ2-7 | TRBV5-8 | ASSSGTSGIILEQY
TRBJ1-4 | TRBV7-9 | ASSLGTLETNEKLF
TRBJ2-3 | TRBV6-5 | ASSYGLAATDTQY
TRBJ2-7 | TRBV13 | ASSFLAGDEQY
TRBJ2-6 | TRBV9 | ASSTGTANSGANVLT
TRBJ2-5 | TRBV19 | ASSRGRAEHETQY
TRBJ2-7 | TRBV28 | ASSLRSGGAYNEQY
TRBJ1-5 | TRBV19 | ASSIDGGSNQPQH
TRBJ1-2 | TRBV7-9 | ASSLDARYGYT
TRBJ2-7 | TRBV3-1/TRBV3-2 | ASSDRRLGGEQY
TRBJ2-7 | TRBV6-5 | ASSYSSVRYEQY
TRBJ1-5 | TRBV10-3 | ATKGPERTHNQPQH
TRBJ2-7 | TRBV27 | ASSHSRQGGSYEQY
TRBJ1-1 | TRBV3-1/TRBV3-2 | ASRGLLNTEAF
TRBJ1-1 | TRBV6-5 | ASSYSSVTEAF
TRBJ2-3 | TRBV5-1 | ASSRGQGASTDTQY
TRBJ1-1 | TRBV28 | ASSPELDRGAF
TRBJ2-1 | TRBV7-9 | ASSFVSGGATYNEQF
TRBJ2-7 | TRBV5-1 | ASSPWTGRGEQY
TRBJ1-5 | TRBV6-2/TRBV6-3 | ASSYWMSRPPFNQPQH
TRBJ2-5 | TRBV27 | ASSGTSGASKETQY
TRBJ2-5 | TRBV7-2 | ASSLGLAGAPGTQY
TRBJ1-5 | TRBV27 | ATRMDGEWGQPQH
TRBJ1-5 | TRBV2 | ASSSLVSNQPQH
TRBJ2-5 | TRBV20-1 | SALTGETQY
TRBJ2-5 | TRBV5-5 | ASSFGSSQETQY
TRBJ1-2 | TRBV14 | ASSQQQNYGYT
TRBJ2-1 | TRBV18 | ASSPGTSSPTYNEQF
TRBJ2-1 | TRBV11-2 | ASSSGRAGRNEQF
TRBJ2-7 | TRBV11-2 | ASRAGTESYEQY
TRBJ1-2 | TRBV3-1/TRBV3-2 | ASSQARGQKVYGYT
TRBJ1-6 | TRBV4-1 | ASSQVSRANSPLH
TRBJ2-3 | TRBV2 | ASRAELGSTDTQY
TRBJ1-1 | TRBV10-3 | AISDLAVTEAF
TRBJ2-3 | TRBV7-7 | ASSSGHRGSTDTQY
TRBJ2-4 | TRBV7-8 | ASSKTENIQY
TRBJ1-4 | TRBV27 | ASSLGGFNEKLF
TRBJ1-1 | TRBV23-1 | ASKGARVVYTEAF
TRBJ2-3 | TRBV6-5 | ASSPQGRGQY
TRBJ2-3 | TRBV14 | ASSQDPGLRTDTQY
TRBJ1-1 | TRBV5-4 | ASSSGGQNTEAF
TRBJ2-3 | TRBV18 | ASSLRLAGGQDTQY
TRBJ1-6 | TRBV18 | ASSLRQDAAPTIGNNSPLH
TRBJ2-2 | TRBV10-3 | AISGGQGLGGELF
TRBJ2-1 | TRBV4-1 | ASSQPGQGYTGGRLHNEQF